The rows below give T cell receptor beta chains drawn from one sample of a study of cytomegalovirus exposure and HLA in healthy donors. Measured with immunoSEQ multiplex PCR; TCRdb has only the in-frame clones, and not every one. This table has under 200,000 clones, roughly 95% appearing once. Source material: PBMCs. These receptors were collected from a woman aged 18 to 35 in good health and CMV-seronegative. The CDR3 runs from the conserved cysteine through the conserved F or W. A D gene is named only where the DNA matches it firmly. Clone size is stated in some rows and not others, as once, few, many or a class when expanded.

D: TRBD1; J: TRBJ2-7; V: TRBV28; size: NA; DNA: TGTGCCAGCACTCTGATAAGGACAGGCGAGCAGTACTTC; CDR3: CASTLIRTGEQYF
D: NA; J: TRBJ2-7; V: TRBV6-5; size: NA; DNA: TGTGCCAGCAGTACAGGGTGGGGCTACGAGCAGTACTTC; CDR3: CASSTGWGYEQYF
D: NA; J: TRBJ2-5; V: TRBV27; size: once; DNA: TGTGCCAGCAGTTTAAGGGGGTTGGGAGAGACCCAGTACTTC; CDR3: CASSLRGLGETQYF
D: NA; J: TRBJ2-7; V: TRBV10-3; size: NA; DNA: TGTGCCACAGGGGATCAGAGCTCCTACGAGCAGTACTTC; CDR3: CATGDQSSYEQYF
D: TRBD2; J: TRBJ2-1; V: TRBV4-2; size: once; DNA: TGTGCCAGCAGCCAAGTTCACAGCGGGGGGGGCAATGAGCAGTTCTTC; CDR3: CASSQVHSGGGNEQFF
D: TRBD2; J: TRBJ2-1; V: TRBV19; size: NA; DNA: TGTGCCAGTAGTATCGTACAGCGGGGGGTCAATGAGCAGTTCTTC; CDR3: CASSIVQRGVNEQFF
D: NA; J: TRBJ2-1; V: TRBV27; size: NA; DNA: TGTGCCAGCAGCCGGGGGGCAGGACCCTACAATGAGCAGTTCTTC; CDR3: CASSRGAGPYNEQFF
D: TRBD1; J: TRBJ2-7; V: TRBV2; size: NA; DNA: TGTGCCAGCAGGGGGAGGACAGGGGCTTACGAGCAGTACTTC; CDR3: CASRGRTGAYEQYF
D: NA; J: TRBJ2-7; V: TRBV7-3; size: NA; DNA: TGTGCCAGCAGCTTGTCGGGGACTGGGAACGAGCAGTACTTC; CDR3: CASSLSGTGNEQYF
D: NA; J: TRBJ2-1; V: TRBV11-2; size: once; DNA: TGTGCCAGCAGCTCCCCGGGGGATGAGCAGTTCTTC; CDR3: CASSSPGDEQFF
D: TRBD1; J: TRBJ2-5; V: TRBV7-7; size: NA; DNA: TGTGCTAGCAGCTTCAGTACAGGGGGGACAGAGACCCAGTACTTC; CDR3: CASSFSTGGTETQYF
D: TRBD1; J: TRBJ2-3; V: TRBV7-9; size: once; DNA: TGTGCCAGCAGCTTAGTAGTGGTATGGAGGACAGGGGGGACAGATACGCAGTATTTT; CDR3: CASSLVVVWRTGGTDTQYF
D: NA; J: TRBJ1-3; V: TRBV6-1; size: once; DNA: TGTGCCATCAGGGACTACGGTGGAAACACCATATATTTT; CDR3: CAIRDYGGNTIYF
D: NA; J: TRBJ2-2; V: TRBV4-2; size: NA; DNA: TGTGCCAGCAGCCAAGATGTGGTGTGGCAGGGGACGAACACCGGGGAGCTGTTTTTT; CDR3: CASSQDVVWQGTNTGELFF
D: NA; J: TRBJ2-1; V: TRBV5-1; size: NA; DNA: TGCGCCAGCAGCTTGAACTGGGTAGGGGTGGGAAATGAGCAGTTCTTC; CDR3: CASSLNWVGVGNEQFF
D: NA; J: TRBJ1-2; V: TRBV15; size: NA; DNA: TGTGCCACCAGCAGAGATCTAACGGGGTATGGCTACACCTTC; CDR3: CATSRDLTGYGYTF
D: NA; J: TRBJ1-2; V: TRBV18; size: NA; DNA: TGTGCCAGCTCCCGTGTACCGGGGGGAGCTAACTATGGCTACACCTTC; CDR3: CASSRVPGGANYGYTF
D: TRBD2; J: TRBJ2-1; V: TRBV13; size: NA; DNA: TGTGCCAGCAGCTTGAGCGGGGGGAGCTCCTACAATGAGCAGTTCTTC; CDR3: CASSLSGGSSYNEQFF
D: NA; J: TRBJ1-1; V: TRBV7-9; size: NA; DNA: TGTGCCAGCAGCTTAGAGGGGGCTGAAGCTTTCTTT; CDR3: CASSLEGAEAFF
D: NA; J: TRBJ1-1; V: TRBV19; size: NA; DNA: TGTGCCAGTAGCTCTAGGGGATTGGGGGCTTTCTTT; CDR3: CASSSRGLGAFF
D: NA; J: TRBJ1-5; V: TRBV19; size: NA; DNA: TGTGCCAGTAGTATCTTGTCGGTACAGGCAAATCAGCCCCAGCATTTT; CDR3: CASSILSVQANQPQHF
D: NA; J: TRBJ1-1; V: TRBV18; size: NA; DNA: TGTGCCAGCTCACCGCAGGGCCAGGGCACTGAAGCTTTCTTT; CDR3: CASSPQGQGTEAFF
D: NA; J: TRBJ2-1; V: TRBV18; size: NA; DNA: TGTGCCAGCTCACGAACTGCGCAGTTCTTC; CDR3: CASSRTAQFF
D: NA; J: TRBJ2-1; V: TRBV14; size: once; DNA: TGTGCCAGCAGTCGACAGGCCAATGAGCAGTTCTTC; CDR3: CASSRQANEQFF
D: TRBD2; J: TRBJ2-5; V: TRBV5-4; size: NA; DNA: TGTGCCAGCAGTTGGGCTTGGGAGCGGGGGGGCGAGACCCAGTACTTC; CDR3: CASSWAWERGGETQYF
D: TRBD1; J: TRBJ2-4; V: TRBV6-6; size: NA; DNA: TGTGCCAGCAGTCGGACAGGAACTATTCAGTACTTC; CDR3: CASSRTGTIQYF
D: NA; J: TRBJ2-7; V: TRBV10-3; size: NA; DNA: TGTGCCATCAGGCAGGGGCCCTACGAGCAGTACTTC; CDR3: CAIRQGPYEQYF
D: TRBD2; J: TRBJ2-5; V: TRBV5-1; size: once; DNA: TGCGCCAGCAGCTTGGCAACTAGCGGGGGGCAAGAGACCCAGTACTTC; CDR3: CASSLATSGGQETQYF
D: NA; J: TRBJ1-2; V: TRBV5-1; size: NA; DNA: TGCGCCAGCAGCTCTACAGGTCATCAACCCCAAAGCAACAAGTCGGGCTACACCTTC; CDR3: CASSSTGHQPQSNKSGYTF
D: TRBD1; J: TRBJ2-5; V: TRBV18; size: NA; DNA: TGTGCCAGCTCACGCGGGACAGGCTCCCAAGAGACCCAGTACTTC; CDR3: CASSRGTGSQETQYF
D: NA; J: TRBJ1-3; V: TRBV4-1; size: NA; DNA: TGCGCCAGCAGCCAGGAGGACAGTTTCTCTGGAAACACCATATATTTT; CDR3: CASSQEDSFSGNTIYF
D: NA; J: TRBJ2-2; V: TRBV9; size: NA; DNA: TGTGCCAGCAGCCCCCGTTCGGGGGACACCGGGGAGCTGTTTTTT; CDR3: CASSPRSGDTGELFF
D: NA; J: TRBJ2-3; V: TRBV7-6; size: NA; DNA: TGTGCCAGCAGCTTAACCCCTCCGGGACAAGTGGATACGCAGTATTTT; CDR3: CASSLTPPGQVDTQYF
D: NA; J: TRBJ2-7; V: TRBV27; size: NA; DNA: TGTGCCAGCGGAGATAGAGCGGCGCGGGGGCTTCAAGAGCAGTACTTC; CDR3: CASGDRAARGLQEQYF
D: NA; J: TRBJ1-1; V: TRBV5-4; size: NA; DNA: TGTGCCAGCAGCTTGCAGGGGAACACTGAAGCTTTCTTT; CDR3: CASSLQGNTEAFF
D: NA; J: TRBJ1-1; V: TRBV4-1; size: NA; DNA: TGCGCCAGCAGCCAAAATCAGGGGTTAGCTGAAGCTTTCTTT; CDR3: CASSQNQGLAEAFF
D: NA; J: TRBJ1-3; V: TRBV6-1; size: few; DNA: TGTGCCAGCAGTGCCTATAGCTCTGGAAACACCATATATTTT; CDR3: CASSAYSSGNTIYF
D: TRBD1; J: TRBJ1-1; V: TRBV19; size: NA; DNA: TGTGCCAGTAGTCCGCAACAGGGGATGGCGGTGAACACTGAAGCTTTCTTT; CDR3: CASSPQQGMAVNTEAFF
D: NA; J: TRBJ1-1; V: TRBV6-9; size: NA; DNA: TGTGCCAGCAGTTATTCGTACAGAAGGCCGAACGCGAACACTGAAGCTTTCTTT; CDR3: CASSYSYRRPNANTEAFF
D: NA; J: TRBJ1-4; V: TRBV5-1; size: NA; DNA: TGCGCCAGCAGCTTCGATGGTCGGGACACCCCAGGGCTTTTT; CDR3: CASSFDGRDTPGLF
D: NA; J: TRBJ2-2; V: TRBV2; size: NA; DNA: TGTGCCAGCACCGGGGTCAGAGCGAACACCGGGGAGCTGTTTTTT; CDR3: CASTGVRANTGELFF
D: TRBD1; J: TRBJ1-6; V: TRBV19; size: NA; DNA: TGTGCCAGTAGTCCGGACAGGGGTCGCGCCTATAATTCACCCCTCCACTTT; CDR3: CASSPDRGRAYNSPLHF
D: NA; J: TRBJ1-1; V: TRBV5-1; size: NA; DNA: TGCGCCAGCGGGAACAGGGAGCCTGAAGCTTTCTTT; CDR3: CASGNREPEAFF
D: TRBD1; J: TRBJ1-6; V: TRBV5-4; size: NA; DNA: TGTGCCAGCAGCCCCGGGACAGGGGATTCACCCCTCCACTTT; CDR3: CASSPGTGDSPLHF
D: TRBD2; J: TRBJ2-5; V: TRBV4-3; size: NA; DNA: TGCGCCAGCAGCCAAGACCTTGGGACTAGCGGGGGGCGGGAAGAGACCCAGTACTTC; CDR3: CASSQDLGTSGGREETQYF
D: TRBD1; J: TRBJ1-2; V: TRBV7-9; size: once; DNA: TGTGCCAGCAGCTTAGATTTTGACAGGGGTGGAGGCTACACCTTC; CDR3: CASSLDFDRGGGYTF